The 8 T cell receptor beta chains listed next were all sequenced from one sample in a study of control samples from healthy donors and cancer patients. This table comes from immunoSEQ multiplex PCR, and its TCRdb copy is limited to in-frame clones, with some not included. Of some 67,000 clones in the sample, 87% are singletons; the top ten hold 2% to 2.5%. The sample taken for sequencing was PBMCs. These receptors all come from a woman between 45 and 65 years old with head and neck cancer.

This clone has just one count. The V and J genes are TRBV27 and TRBJ2-3, with 7 positions matching TRBD1. This CDR3 comprises 14 residues. CDR1 and CDR2 from the germline V gene are MNHEY and SMNVEV (reference sequence). Trimming cost V 9 bases and J 0 bases; bases outside gene matches: 6. The CDR3 coding sequence is TGTGCCAGTGCCGACAGGGCGAGCACAGATACGCAGTATTTT. Translated, it gives CASADRASTDTQYF.

The genes are TRBV4-1 and TRBJ1-1, with D perhaps TRBD1 (6 bases). Germline assignment: CDR1 MGHRA and CDR2 YSYEKL. The CDR3 loop spans 15 amino acids. V dropped 4 bases and J dropped 2 bases, with 14 bases sitting between them. Here the CDR3 reads CASSPIRGVNTEAFF. CDR3 in DNA: TGCGCCAGCAGCCCCATAAGGGGGGTCAACACTGAAGCTTTCTTT.

The chain couples TRBV12-3 or TRBV12-4 to TRBJ1-5; no reliable D call. The V and J ends lost 5 bases and 7 bases respectively, with 9 bases between them. This CDR3 region has 12 residues. CDR3 in DNA: TGTGCCAGCAGTACATCAGTACAGCCCCAGCATTTT. Amino acids: CASSTSVQPQHF.

This clone has just one count. The gene calls are TRBV30 and TRBJ2-6; possibly TRBD1 for D (6 bases). In germline, CDR1 is GTSNPN, CDR2 SVGIG (reference sequence). V dropped 3 bases and J dropped 0 bases, with 12 bases sitting between them. The length of the CDR3 is 16 residues. The CDR3 loop reads CAWSVGQTSGANVLTF. The CDR3 coding sequence is TGTGCCTGGAGCGTCGGACAGACCTCTGGGGCCAACGTCCTGACTTTC. The variable domain in full, completed from reference TRBV30 and TRBJ2-6, reads SQTIHQWPATLVQPVGSPLSLECTVEGTSNPNLYWYRQAAGRGLQLLFYSVGIGQISSEVPQNLSASRPQDRQFILSSKKLLLSDSGFYLCAWSVGQTSGANVLTFGAGSRLTVL.

This rearrangement joins TRBV5-6 to TRBJ2-5; TRBD1 aligns across 7 bases. This CDR3 is 16 amino acids long. The V and J ends lost 2 bases and 2 bases, in that order; junction bases with no gene match: 9. Germline CDR1 SGHDT, CDR2 YYEEEE. The CDR3 bases are TGTGCCAGCAGCTTCGGGTCGGGACAGTCTCAAGAGACCCAGTACTTC. This translates into CASSFGSGQSQETQYF.

The chain links TRBV6-2 or TRBV6-3 to TRBJ2-3; D remains unclear. Germline V CDR1 and CDR2: MNHEY, SVGEGT. The V gene lost 5 bases and the J gene lost 4 bases, with 13 bases spanning the gap. The CDR3 consists of 14 residues. CDR3 nucleotide sequence: TGTGCCAGCAGTCCCGTTAGTCTCTCAGATACGCAGTATTTT. Its protein is CASSPVSLSDTQYF.

A few counts support this clone. CDR3 sequence reads: CSASGQALDGHSGNTIYF. CDR3 DNA sequence: TGCAGTGCTAGTGGCCAGGCACTGGACGGACACTCTGGAAACACCATATATTTT. This chain links TRBV20-1 with TRBJ1-3; the D gene is possibly TRBD1 (5 bases). The V end was cut by 3 bases, the J end by 0 bases, with 21 bases between. The CDR3 covers 18 residues. Germline assignment: CDR1 DFQATT and CDR2 SNEGSKA (reference sequence).

This chain uses TRBV3-1 (or the pseudogene TRBV3-2) with TRBJ2-5, with TRBD2 identical over 16 bases. V shed 3 bases, J shed 5 bases, and the junction held 3 bases outside the gene matches. Per the germline V gene, CDR1 is LGHDT and CDR2 is YNNKEL (reference sequence). The CDR3 consists of 16 residues. CDR3 nucleotides: TGTGCCAGCAGCCACGGGACTAGCGGGGGGGCCGAGACCCAGTACTTC. This encodes CASSHGTSGGAETQYF.